This T cell receptor (beta chain) was found in a study of cytotoxic CD8 clonotypes in ibrutinib-treated CLL. Study-wide background: Responses: approximately 25 partial, 2 complete; after median 68 months, about 15 stayed remitted, around 12 progressed. After treatment lasting a median roughly 13 months, range 6 to 36, response samples were collected. Mean values per sample were roughly 250,000 productive templates and 98,000 or so productive rearrangements. Regarding the study as a whole: The study found baseline clonality above age-matched healthy donors, tracking circulating CD8+ T-cell counts.

Comments on this clone: The antigen remains undetermined.

V gave up 4 bases and J gave up 2 bases; unmatched junction bases: 4. Germline lookup yields CDR1 LGHNA and CDR2 YNFKEQ. CDR3 size: 14 residues. The table came from immunoSEQ multiplex PCR; TCRdb's copy has only in-frame clones and leaves some out. The repertoire holds more than 150,000 clones, with approximately 72% as singletons. The chain joins TRBV4-2 to TRBJ2-7, with TRBD1 identical over 8 bases. The source is a human donor with chronic lymphocytic leukemia. The material was PBMCs, obtained after 24 months of ibrutinib treatment. As DNA, the CDR3 is TGTGCCAGCAGCCGAGGGACAGGAACCTACGAGCAGTACTTC. Encoded protein: CASSRGTGTYEQYF.